Sequencing of this T cell receptor (beta chain) was carried out in a study of vaccination and CD4 T cells after COVID-19. Overall study: Nasal swab PCR detected SARS-CoV-2 in convalescent patients; 8 or 9 had mild disease, one severe.

Treatment specified: approximately 9-day PBMC culture with coronavirus spike peptide pools or control peptides (ViraFEST assay). Under the ViraFEST approach, antigen-specific T cells were expanded with peptide pools and TCRs subsequently sequenced. As to this clonotype: Its antigen remains unidentified.

The Oncomine TCR Beta short-read assay sequenced DNA from cultured CD4+ T cells. TCRdb ran MiXCR on the PCR reads and lists one entry per CDR3 protein. The table lists about 16,000 distinct CDR3 sequences, approximately 57% of them singletons. CDR3 size: 13 residues. The germline gives CDR1 SGHNT, CDR2 YYREEE (reference sequence). The V end was cut by 4 bases, the J end by 7 bases, with 11 bases between. Sequencing used CD4+ T cells from blood, cultured in vitro. The gene calls are TRBV5-4 and TRBJ2-2, with D tentatively TRBD2 (5 bases). The clonotype comes from a human donor who had recovered from COVID-19. The CDR3 DNA reads as TGTGCCAGCAGCCGGGATTTAGGCGGGGAGCTGTTTTTT. It is translated as CASSRDLGGELFF.